The present T cell receptor beta chain was sequenced within a study of shared clonotypes between healthy human individuals. The CDR3 runs to 14 residues. CDR1 and CDR2 from the germline V gene are PRHDT and FYEKMQ (reference sequence). V shed 2 bases and J 4 bases; nucleotides not matched to a gene: 3. The protocol was immunoSEQ multiplex PCR, while the TCRdb copy is restricted to in-frame clones and leaves out a portion. The sample comprises some 2,000,000 clones, approximately 94% of which are singletons, and around 1.1% rests with the top ten. Study findings and constraints: Generally, estimated richness proved larger in naive subsets than it did in memory subsets.

Cells designated naive CD8 were CD45RO-negative and were positively selected for CCR7, with terminally differentiated effector memory CD45RA+ cells excluded. As regards this clone: Its specificity is unknown.

This chain connects TRBV13 to TRBJ2-5; 8 positions agree with TRBD2. The specimen was naive CD8+ T cells sorted from blood. This clonotype was sampled from a man between 18 and 29 years old in good health. CDR3 loop: CASSLRTSRETQYF. The CDR3 DNA sequence: TGTGCCAGCAGCTTAAGGACTAGCCGAGAGACCCAGTACTTC.